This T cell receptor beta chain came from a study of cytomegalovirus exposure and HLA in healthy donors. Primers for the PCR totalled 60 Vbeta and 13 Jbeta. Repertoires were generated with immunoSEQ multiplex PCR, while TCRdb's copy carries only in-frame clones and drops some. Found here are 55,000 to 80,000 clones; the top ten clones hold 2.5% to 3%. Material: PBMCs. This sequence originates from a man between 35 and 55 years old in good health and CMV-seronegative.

The CDR3 DNA follows: TGCGCCAGCAGCTTTTCAGGGGCCGAGAATTCACCCCTCCACTTT. Its protein is CASSFSGAENSPLHF. The chain combines TRBV5-1 with TRBJ1-6; weak D call: TRBD1 (6 bases). Germline loops: CDR1 SGHRS, CDR2 YFSETQ. V was clipped by 2 bases and J by 7 bases, with 13 bases between them. The CDR3 consists of 15 residues. The full variable domain, completed using reference TRBV5-1 and TRBJ1-6, is KAGVTQTPRYLIKTRGQQVTLSCSPISGHRSVSWYQQTPGQGLQFLFEYFSETQRNKGNFPGRFSGRQFSNSRSEMNVSTLELGDSALYLCASSFSGAENSPLHFGNGTRLTVT.